These T cell receptor beta chains were read from a single sample in a study of response to subunit inactivated influenza vaccine. TCRdb re-called the RT-PCR reads with MiXCR, one entry per CDR3 protein. The sample carries over 650,000 distinct CDR3 sequences, roughly 20% recorded once. Sequencing was performed on PBMCs from blood, taken more than 4 days after vaccination. The receptors shown here come from a man over 45 who received an inactivated influenza vaccine. Each CDR3 is given with its conserved first and last residue.

>TRBJ2-5|TRBV4-2
CASSQADYSPRETQYF
>TRBJ2-2|TRBV7-6
CASSSRVQKENTGELFF
>TRBJ2-1|TRBV10-3
CAISGTQRVNEQFF
>TRBJ2-3|TRBV12-3/TRBV12-4
CASSLRARDTQYF
>TRBJ1-5|TRBV3-1
CASSQGPRMHF
>TRBJ1-1|TRBV12-3/TRBV12-4
CASSLTSEAFF
>TRBJ1-4|TRBV2
CASNKPREDNEKLFF
>TRBJ1-4|TRBV20-1
CSALQMGGSKLFF
>TRBJ2-1|TRBV7-8
CASSLEGLAVSMQFF
>TRBJ2-2|TRBV6-2/TRBV6-3
CASRRMSGGGTGELFF
>TRBJ2-2|TRBV15
CATSRGRANTGELCF
>TRBJ2-4|TRBV7-2
CASSLEELAKNIQYF
>TRBJ2-7|TRBV27
CASITRGRRYEQYF
>TRBJ2-1|TRBV11-2
CASSSKKPGLAGVSEQFF
>TRBJ1-2|TRBV20-1
CSAYPTAPYGYTF
>TRBJ2-7|TRBV5-1
CASSPAGGYEQYF
>TRBJ2-2|TRBV6-1
CASSHGQGYNTGELFF
>TRBJ2-7|TRBV11-2
CASSFNYGLGQGNYEQYF
>TRBJ1-2|TRBV11-2
CASSLGDRYGYTF
>TRBJ2-1|TRBV28
CASTGFRDRGYNEQFF
>TRBJ2-1|TRBV25-1
CASSVTGSSSYNEQFF
>TRBJ2-1|TRBV7-8
CASSPGVGGVFNEQFF
>TRBJ2-1|TRBV30
CAWMPGLLNNEQFF
>TRBJ2-7|TRBV5-8
CASSFGGLAAIYEQYF
>TRBJ2-3|TRBV28
CASSVGLGGTDTQYF
>TRBJ2-3|TRBV5-6
CASSFRAQQGSPHGDTQYF
>TRBJ2-5|TRBV10-3
CAISRQMGGGETQYF
>TRBJ1-1|TRBV20-1
CSALPTTNTEAFF
>TRBJ2-1|TRBV7-9
CASSHRDQGQFF
>TRBJ2-7|TRBV7-9
CASRDTGTGSEQYF
>TRBJ1-5|TRBV21-1
CASSKKYPGVGNQPQHF
>TRBJ1-5|TRBV4-3
CASSTWTGAQPQHF
>TRBJ1-5|TRBV7-2
CASSPQWPQPQHF
>TRBJ2-7|TRBV11-2
CASSTRLGFLEQYF
>TRBJ1-6|TRBV11-2
CASSSPGQGPSPLHF
>TRBJ2-3|TRBV27
CTSVPGADTQYF
>TRBJ2-3|TRBV5-1
CASSLSAWGAYTDTQYF
>TRBJ1-1|TRBV29-1
CSVGWLRGLGAFF
>TRBJ1-4|TRBV10-3
CAISRAHNEKLFF
>TRBJ2-1|TRBV20-1
CSVRDLIRLAGDYNEQFF
>TRBJ2-2|TRBV7-2
CASSLAVAGRGELFF
>TRBJ2-7|TRBV6-2/TRBV6-3
CASGVVPTSSYEQYF
>TRBJ1-4|TRBV20-1
CSARDRGVEKLFF
>TRBJ1-4|TRBV4-2
CASSQDLQLQEKLFF
>TRBJ2-1|TRBV5-4
CASSQRTAFNEQFF
>TRBJ2-7|TRBV10-3
CASGQGTGEQYF
>TRBJ1-5|TRBV6-1
CASSRDGIGNQPQHF
>TRBJ2-2|TRBV24-1
CATSDWGTVSYTGELFF
>TRBJ1-1|TRBV20-1
CSARGAGQRDTEAFF
>TRBJ2-6|TRBV6-2/TRBV6-3
CASRRTGLGANVLTF
>TRBJ1-1|TRBV2
CASMGDTRNTEAFF
>TRBJ2-2|TRBV10-3
CATSLDLAREVNTGELFF
>TRBJ1-1|TRBV14
CASSHLTRGSNTEAFF
>TRBJ2-2|TRBV20-1
CSAIGGANTGELFF
>TRBJ2-1|TRBV29-1
CSVGVLAGGPNGEQFF
>TRBJ1-1|TRBV28
CASSFLLSRNTEAFF
>TRBJ2-1|TRBV20-1
CSAPRKAASSYNEQFF